This T cell receptor beta chain derives from a study of control samples from healthy donors and cancer patients. The CDR3 length is 16 residues. V dropped 1 base and J dropped 2; count of bases not matched to a gene: 6. Germline V gene data show CDR1 as MDHEN and CDR2 as SYDVKM. Clones were sequenced by immunoSEQ multiplex PCR, and TCRdb holds only the in-frame ones, with some missing. This sample has nearly 55,000 clones, with around 96% found just once. The receptor was derived from a woman in her twenties or thirties in good health. This rearrangement joins TRBV28 to TRBJ1-2, with 8 bases identical to TRBD1. Sequencing used blood. CDR3 nucleotide sequence: TGTGCCAGCAGTTTATCCTTCGGACAGGGAAACTATGGCTACACCTTC. Translation gives CASSLSFGQGNYGYTF.